This T cell receptor (beta chain) was observed in a study of vaccination and CD4 T cells after COVID-19. Researchers used the Oncomine TCR Beta short-read assay to sequence DNA from cultured CD4+ T cells. In TCRdb, the PCR reads were re-called with MiXCR into one record per CDR3 protein. Seen here are about 21,000 distinct CDR3 sequences, about 51% observed once, and the top ten hold around 10%. Regarding the study as a whole: Post-vaccination reactive clonotypes (median approximately 38) did not differ significantly from post-infection (more than 20).

Notes on this clonotype: The antigen is undetermined.

Sample treatment: approximately nine-day PBMC culture with coronavirus spike peptide pools or control peptides (ViraFEST assay). This sequence was found in a human donor who had recovered from COVID-19. Input material: CD4+ T cells from blood, cultured in vitro.

The chain's CDR3 is CASSRTGTGAYEQYF. As DNA, the CDR3 is TGTGCCAGCAGCCGGACGGGGACAGGGGCCTACGAGCAGTACTTC. The V gene is TRBV7-2, the J gene TRBJ2-7, with 10 bases lining up with TRBD1. Unmatched junction bases numbered 6, after V lost 5 bases and J lost 2 bases. Germline V gene data show CDR1 as SGHTA and CDR2 as FQGNSA. CDR3 length: 15 amino acids. The whole variable domain, filled in from reference TRBV7-2 and TRBJ2-7, reads GAGVSQSPSNKVTEKGKDVELRCDPISGHTALYWYRQSLGQGLEFLIYFQGNSAPDKSGLPSDRFSAERTGGSVSTLTIQRTQQEDSAVYLCASSRTGTGAYEQYFGPGTRLTVT.